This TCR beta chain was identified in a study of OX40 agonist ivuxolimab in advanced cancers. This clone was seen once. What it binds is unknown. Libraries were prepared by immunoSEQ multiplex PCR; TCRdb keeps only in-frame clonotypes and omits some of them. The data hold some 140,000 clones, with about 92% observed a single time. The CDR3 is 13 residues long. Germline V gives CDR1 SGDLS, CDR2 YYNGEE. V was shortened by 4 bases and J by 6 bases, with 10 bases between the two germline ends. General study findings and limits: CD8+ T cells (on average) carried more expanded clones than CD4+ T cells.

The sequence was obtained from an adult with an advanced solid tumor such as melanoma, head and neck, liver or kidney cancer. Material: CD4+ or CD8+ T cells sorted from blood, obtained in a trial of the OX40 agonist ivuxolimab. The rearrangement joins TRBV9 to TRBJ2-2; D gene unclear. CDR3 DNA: TGTGCCAGCAGCTTCCAGACGGCCGGGGAGCTGTTTTTT. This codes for CASSFQTAGELFF.